One and the same sample provided the 5 T cell receptor beta chains below, sequenced in a study of T cell repertoires in cytomegalovirus infection. TCRdb recomputed calls from the reads with MiXCR, one row per CDR3 protein. The sample carries more than 150,000 distinct CDR3 sequences, approximately 17% recorded once. What was sequenced was CD8+ T cells from PBMCs. The receptors come from a human donor in good health (CMV status not recorded). Some clones in this sample may be carry-over from other donors' samples.

This clonotype appeared a few times. The chain links TRBV2 to TRBJ2-3; a weak D match, TRBD2 (5 bases). The CDR3 totals 17 residues. Germline lookup yields CDR1 SNHLY and CDR2 FYNNEI. Deletions cut 0 bases from V and 3 bases from J, with 16 bases between. As DNA, the CDR3 is TGTGCCAGCAGTGAAGCCGAGCGGCCCCGGGGTACAGATACGCAGTATTTT. Translation gives CASSEAERPRGTDTQYF. Filled out from reference TRBV2 and TRBJ2-3, the complete variable domain reads EPEVTQTPSHQVTQMGQEVILRCVPISNHLYFYWYRQILGQKVEFLVSFYNNEISEKSEIFDDQFSVERPDGSNFTLKIRSTKLEDSAMYFCASSEAERPRGTDTQYFGPGTRLTVL.

In this sample, this clonotype turned up a few times. V usage is TRBV29-1 and J usage is TRBJ2-7, with 14 bases lining up with TRBD2. The length of the CDR3 is 13 residues. The V and J ends lost 7 bases and 3 bases, in that order; junction bases with no gene match: 2. In germline, CDR1 is SQVTM, CDR2 ANQGSEA. The CDR3 loop is CSATSGRDYEQYF. The CDR3 nucleotides are TGCAGCGCGACTAGCGGGAGGGACTACGAGCAGTACTTC.

This clonotype showed up just a few times. The V call is TRBV6-2 or TRBV6-3, the J call TRBJ2-2, with 13 bases that match TRBD2. V lost 2 bases and J lost 3; bases outside the gene matches: 3. From germline, CDR1 is MNHEY and CDR2 SVGEGT. The CDR3 length is 17 residues. The CDR3 reads CASSYLGLAGDTGELFF. CDR3 nucleotides: TGTGCCAGCAGTTACCTCGGACTAGCGGGAGACACCGGGGAGCTGTTTTTT.

This clonotype showed up just a few times. This sequence joins TRBV27 and TRBJ1-5; D perhaps matches TRBD1 (6 bases). This CDR3 is built from 18 residues. Germline V lookup: CDR1 MNHEY, CDR2 SMNVEV (reference sequence). Trimming removed 2 bases at V and 2 bases at J, with 19 bases between. In DNA, the CDR3 is TGTGCCAGCAGTTTACCAGCAGGGGAATGGGGCGGCAATCAGCCCCAGCATTTT. This encodes CASSLPAGEWGGNQPQHF.

This chain joins TRBV6-2 or TRBV6-3 and TRBJ2-2; weak D call: TRBD1 (6 bases). The ends were cut back, 2 bases at V and 1 base at J, with 14 bases in the middle. The CDR3 loop spans 17 amino acids. The germline CDR1 and CDR2 sequences are MNHEY and SVGEGT. CDR3 amino acids: CASSYEIRDKNTGELFF. The DNA of the CDR3 is TGTGCCAGCAGTTACGAGATTCGGGACAAGAACACCGGGGAGCTGTTTTTT.